Below, 19 T cell receptor beta chains from the same sample are listed, as sequenced in a study of OX40 agonist ivuxolimab in advanced cancers. Using immunoSEQ multiplex PCR, the repertoire was profiled, and TCRdb retains in-frame clones only, with some absent. The sample consists of under 110,000 clones, over 75% of them appearing once. The sequencing here drew on CD4+ or CD8+ T cells sorted from blood, taken in a trial of the OX40 agonist ivuxolimab. All receptors derive from an adult with an advanced solid tumor such as melanoma, head and neck, liver or kidney cancer.

The chain carries TRBV21-1 and TRBJ1-1; the table's D call, TRBD1, was not checked against the DNA. TRBV21-1 is a pseudogene locus. The CDR3 length is 16 residues. The CDR3 sequence is CASSIWTGAGNTEAFF. The CDR3 region has the DNA TGTGCCAGCAGCATTTGGACAGGGGCAGGAAACACTGAAGCTTTCTTT.

J is TRBJ1-3 and V is TRBV6-4, with D unresolved. V lost 5 bases and J lost 4, with 9 bases in between. This CDR3 has 13 residues. From germline, CDR1 is MRHNA and CDR2 SNTAGT. CDR3 loop: CASSYEEGNTIYF. CDR3 nucleotides: TGTGCCAGCAGTTATGAGGAAGGAAACACCATATATTTT.

The rearrangement uses TRBV14 and TRBJ1-2; TRBD1 agrees at 9 bases. CDR1 and CDR2 (germline): SGHDN, FVKESK. J gave up 0 bases and V 3 bases, and 2 bases lay outside the gene matches. This CDR3 comprises 15 residues. CDR3 in amino acids: CASSHDRGSNYGYTF. In nucleotides, the CDR3 is TGTGCCAGCAGCCATGACAGGGGGTCTAACTATGGCTACACCTTC.

This clone was picked up one time. The CDR3 DNA reads as TGTGCCTGGAGTGTACGTGAGAATCAGCCCCAGCATTTT. As protein: CAWSVRENQPQHF. The chain has TRBV30 and TRBJ1-5; D gene ambiguous. Trimming removed 0 bases at V and 4 bases at J, with 7 bases between. Germline CDR1 and CDR2: GTSNPN and SVGIG (reference sequence). The CDR3 totals 13 residues.

This sequence joins TRBV7-2 and TRBJ1-2; D is unclear. This CDR3 comprises 13 residues. The germline V gene has CDR1 SGHTA and CDR2 FQGNSA. V dropped 5 bases and J dropped 0 bases, with 7 bases sitting between them. CDR3 sequence: CASSPYSNYGYTF. The CDR3 coding sequence is TGTGCCAGCAGCCCCTACTCTAACTATGGCTACACCTTC.

V gene TRBV25-1 combines with J gene TRBJ1-1; TRBD1 might be the D (5 bases). The CDR3 extends over 13 amino acids. Germline V gives CDR1 MGHDK, CDR2 SYGVNS. Trimming took 6 bases from V and 1 from J, leaving 9 bases between them. The CDR3 here is CASRGLGNTEAFF. CDR3 DNA: TGTGCCAGCAGGGGGCTTGGGAACACTGAAGCTTTCTTT.

The chain links TRBV6-1 to TRBJ2-3; 8 bases line up with TRBD2. Germline V gene sequence: CDR1 MNHNS, CDR2 SASEGT. With 2 bases clipped from V and 0 bases from J, the junction kept 4 bases outside the gene matches. The CDR3 covers 16 residues. In DNA, the CDR3 is TGTGCCAGCAGTGAACGGGGCGGGGGGAGCACAGATACGCAGTATTTT. Amino acids: CASSERGGGSTDTQYF.

CDR3 nucleotide sequence: TGTGCCAGCAGTTTAAGTACAGGGGCTACCTACGAGCAGTACTTC. Protein product: CASSLSTGATYEQYF. The chain links TRBV27 to TRBJ2-7; 7 nucleotides line up with TRBD1. With 2 bases clipped from V and 2 bases from J, the junction kept 6 bases outside the gene matches. CDR1 MNHEY and CDR2 SMNVEV come from the germline V gene (reference sequence). This CDR3 comprises 15 residues.

This rearrangement joins TRBV30 to TRBJ1-3; a possible D gene is TRBD1 (6 bases). V was pared by 2 bases and J by 4 bases, with 12 bases between. CDR3 length equals 14 residues. Germline loops: CDR1 GTSNPN, CDR2 SVGIG (reference sequence). Here the CDR3 reads CAWSSGAYGNTIYF. CDR3 nucleotide sequence: TGTGCCTGGAGTTCGGGGGCGTACGGAAACACCATATATTTT.

The chain has TRBV19 and TRBJ1-3; D remains ambiguous. Trimming took off 6 bases at V and 3 bases at J, with 12 bases between the two ends. CDR1 and CDR2 (germline): LNHDA, SQIVND (reference sequence). This CDR3 has 14 amino acids. CDR3 in DNA: TGTGCCAGTAGCCTGACCCACCGTGGAAACACCATATATTTT. This codes for CASSLTHRGNTIYF. The variable domain in full, completed from reference TRBV19 and TRBJ1-3, reads DGGITQSPKYLFRKEGQNVTLSCEQNLNHDAMYWYRQDPGQGLRLIYYSQIVNDFQKGDIAEGYSVSREKKESFPLTVTSAQKNPTAFYLCASSLTHRGNTIYFGEGSWLTVV.

This chain links TRBV27 with TRBJ2-7; no firm D call. Trimming took off 2 bases at V and 2 bases at J, with 7 bases between the two ends. The CDR3 consists of 13 residues. Germline V gives CDR1 MNHEY, CDR2 SMNVEV (reference sequence). In DNA, the CDR3 is TGTGCCAGCAGTTTAGGGCTGACCTACGAGCAGTACTTC. Translated: CASSLGLTYEQYF.

The genes are TRBV4-3 and TRBJ2-7, with D possibly being TRBD1 or TRBD2 (5 bases each). V gave up 1 base and J gave up 2 bases, with 12 bases separating them. This CDR3 is built from 15 residues. CDR1 and CDR2 (germline): LGHNA, YSLEER. Written as DNA, the CDR3 is TGCGCCAGCAGCCAAGGGGGTGGGGACCCCTACGAGCAGTACTTC. It translates to CASSQGGGDPYEQYF.

The rearrangement joins TRBV4-3 to TRBJ2-5; 12 bases align to TRBD2. Germline trimming cut 2 bases from V and 4 bases from J; bases unmatched to any gene: 8. The germline V gene has CDR1 LGHNA and CDR2 YSLEER. This CDR3 contains 17 residues. CDR3 loop: CASSQTPSGGAIETQYF. The CDR3 region has the DNA TGCGCCAGCAGCCAAACTCCTAGCGGGGGGGCCATAGAGACCCAGTACTTC.

The rearrangement uses TRBV30 and TRBJ1-2; TRBD1 matches at 7 bases. The CDR3 is 14 amino acids. Germline CDR1 is GTSNPN and CDR2 is SVGIG (reference sequence). The ends lost 4 bases at V and 10 bases at J; junction bases unmatched: 15. CDR3 DNA sequence: TGTGCCTGGACCGCCCGGGGTGGACAGGCGGACTACACCTTC. Protein: CAWTARGGQADYTF.

This sequence joins TRBV7-9 and TRBJ2-5; TRBD2 agrees at 7 bases. The CDR3 has 14 amino acids. Trimming cost V 5 bases and J 3 bases; bases outside gene matches: 6. CDR1 and CDR2 (germline): SEHNR, FQNEAQ (reference sequence). CDR3 nucleotide sequence: TGTGCCAGCAGCGAAAGGACTAGTAAAGAGACCCAGTACTTC. As protein: CASSERTSKETQYF.

This chain connects TRBV6-6 to TRBJ2-7; no firm D call. This CDR3 contains 15 residues. Germline V gives CDR1 MNHNY, CDR2 SVGAGI (reference sequence). The ends were cut back, 7 bases at V and 0 bases at J, with 16 bases in the middle. CDR3 sequence: CASTREQQFSYEQYF. The CDR3 DNA follows: TGTGCCAGCACGCGAGAGCAACAGTTCTCCTACGAGCAGTACTTC.

This clone came up a few times. The chain joins TRBV7-9 to TRBJ1-1, with D hard to call. Trimming stripped 7 bases from V and 0 bases from J, with 9 bases between. The CDR3 is made up of 13 amino acids. The germline gives CDR1 SEHNR, CDR2 FQNEAQ (reference sequence). The CDR3 DNA reads TGTGCCAGCACCATTAACCTGAACACTGAAGCTTTCTTT. Encoded protein: CASTINLNTEAFF.

The rearrangement links TRBV28 to TRBJ1-6; 11 nucleotides agree with TRBD1. From germline, CDR1 is MDHEN and CDR2 SYDVKM. This CDR3 spans 16 amino acids. J gave up 10 bases and V 6 bases, and 11 bases lay outside the gene matches. The CDR3 DNA reads TGTGCCAGCAGCCCGGGACAGGGGGAGACAAAGTCACCCCTCCACTTT. This gives the protein CASSPGQGETKSPLHF.

The chain has TRBV5-1 and TRBJ2-7; D is perhaps TRBD2 (5 bases). Trimming took 0 bases from V and 6 from J, leaving 13 bases between them. This CDR3 is built from 14 residues. Germline V gene data show CDR1 as SGHRS and CDR2 as YFSETQ. The CDR3: CASSLGGATTEQYF. The CDR3 nucleotides read TGCGCCAGCAGCTTGGGGGGAGCGACCACCGAGCAGTACTTC. Supplemented by reference TRBV5-1 and TRBJ2-7, the full variable domain reads KAGVTQTPRYLIKTRGQQVTLSCSPISGHRSVSWYQQTPGQGLQFLFEYFSETQRNKGNFPGRFSGRQFSNSRSEMNVSTLELGDSALYLCASSLGGATTEQYFGPGTRLTVT.